The TCR beta chain under discussion was sequenced for a study of human T cells and chemical hapten exposure. Time point described: healthy volunteer bleed at 2 weeks. Total RNA extraction was carried out from unfractionated whole blood. The sample holds a few counts of this clonotype. The CDR3 covers 14 residues. Germline V lookup: CDR1 MGHRA, CDR2 YSYEKL. V lost 2 bases and J lost 7; bases outside the gene matches: 5. TCRdb re-analysed the RACE reads in MiXCR, keeping a single row per CDR3 protein. Here the sample spans just over 90,000 distinct CDR3 sequences, over 8% being singletons. This clonotype was sampled from a female donor in good health. Some clones in this sample may be carry-over from other donors' samples. The sample taken for sequencing was whole blood. The chain is built from TRBV4-1 and TRBJ1-5, with 7 bases lining up with TRBD1. The CDR3 protein is CASSQTGAGQPQHF. The CDR3 DNA sequence: TGCGCCAGCAGCCAAACAGGGGCTGGACAGCCCCAGCATTTT.